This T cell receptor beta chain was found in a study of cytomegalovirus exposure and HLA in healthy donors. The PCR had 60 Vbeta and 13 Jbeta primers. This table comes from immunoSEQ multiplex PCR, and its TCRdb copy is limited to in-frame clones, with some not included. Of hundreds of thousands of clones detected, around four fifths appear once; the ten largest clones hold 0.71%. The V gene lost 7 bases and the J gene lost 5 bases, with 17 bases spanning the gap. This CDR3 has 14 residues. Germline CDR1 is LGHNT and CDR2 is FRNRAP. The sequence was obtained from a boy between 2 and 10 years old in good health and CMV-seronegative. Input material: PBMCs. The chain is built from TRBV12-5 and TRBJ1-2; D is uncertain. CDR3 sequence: CASELGSSFYGYTF. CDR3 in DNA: TGTGCTAGTGAATTGGGCAGCAGTTTTTATGGCTACACCTTC. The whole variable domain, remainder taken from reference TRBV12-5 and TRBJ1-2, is DARVTQTPRHKVTEMGQEVTMRCQPILGHNTVFWYRQTMMQGLELLAYFRNRAPLDDSGMPKDRFSAEMPDATLATLKIQPSEPRDSAVYFCASELGSSFYGYTFGSGTRLTVV.